The 28 T cell receptor beta chains given below trace back to one sample, sequenced in a study of CD8 T cells in Susac syndrome. It was with random hexamers that 0.5 to 1 ug RNA was reverse transcribed. TCRdb re-analysed the immunoSEQ multiplex PCR reads in MiXCR, keeping a single row per CDR3 protein. This repertoire shows 200,000 to 250,000 distinct CDR3 sequences, 94% found once; its top ten account for around 0.15%. Sequenced input: CD4+ T cells from PBMCs. The receptors here all came from a human donor with Susac syndrome.

The CDR3, as DNA: TGTGCCAGCAGCTTAGAACAGGAACATCAGCCCCAGCATTTT. It specifies CASSLEQEHQPQHF. The chain links TRBV7-9 to TRBJ1-5, with a tentative D call TRBD1 (5 bases). Germline CDR1 SEHNR, CDR2 FQNEAQ (reference sequence). The V gene lost 1 base and the J gene lost 5 bases, with 9 bases spanning the gap. The CDR3 runs 14 residues.

This chain joins TRBV5-1 and TRBJ1-4; perhaps TRBD1 as D (5 bases). This CDR3 has 15 residues. Germline-derived CDR1 and CDR2 are SGHRS and YFSETQ. The V end was cut by 0 bases, the J end by 5 bases, with 11 bases between. The CDR3 DNA reads as TGCGCCAGCAGCTTGGAACTCCAGGGAAATGAAAAACTGTTTTTT. It is translated as CASSLELQGNEKLFF.

CDR3 in DNA: TGCAGTGCTTGGCGTACTGAAAACATTCAGTACTTC. This gives the protein CSAWRTENIQYF. The gene calls are TRBV20-1 and TRBJ2-4, with D uncertain. The V end lost 5 bases, the J end lost 5 bases, and 10 bases lay between the germline ends. This CDR3 comprises 12 residues. Germline assignment: CDR1 DFQATT and CDR2 SNEGSKA (reference sequence).

The chain employs TRBV7-9 and TRBJ1-1; D ambiguous. The germline V gene encodes CDR1 SEHNR and CDR2 FQNEAQ (reference sequence). V dropped 0 bases and J dropped 5 bases, with 10 bases sitting between them. There are 14 residues in the CDR3. CDR3 nucleotide sequence: TGTGCCAGCAGCTTAGCACCAGAGAGGACTGAAGCTTTCTTT. Encoded protein: CASSLAPERTEAFF. The whole variable domain, filled in from reference TRBV7-9 and TRBJ1-1, reads DTGVSQNPRHKITKRGQNVTFRCDPISEHNRLYWYRQTLGQGPEFLTYFQNEAQLEKSRLLSDRFSAERPKGSFSTLEIQRTEQGDSAMYLCASSLAPERTEAFFGQGTRLTVV.

The chain couples TRBV10-3 to TRBJ2-7, with D possibly TRBD1 on 7 matching bases. Trimming left V 2 bases short and J 3 bases short, with 11 bases between. The CDR3 contains 14 residues. Germline lookup yields CDR1 ENHRY and CDR2 SYGVKD. The DNA of the CDR3 is TGTGCCATCAGTGAGGCGGGACAGCTCTACGAGCAGTACTTC. Amino acid sequence: CAISEAGQLYEQYF.

The J gene is TRBJ2-4, the V gene TRBV15; a weak D match, TRBD1 (6 bases). Germline values: CDR1 LNHNV, CDR2 YYDKDF (reference sequence). This CDR3 spans 13 amino acids. V lost 1 base and J lost 6, with 7 bases in between. CDR3 DNA sequence: TGTGCCACCAGCAGAGGCAGGGGAAACATTCAGTACTTC. It is translated as CATSRGRGNIQYF. The complete variable domain, with remaining parts taken from reference TRBV15 and TRBJ2-4, reads DAMVIQNPRYQVTQFGKPVTLSCSQTLNHNVMYWYQQKSSQAPKLLFHYYDKDFNNEADTPDNFQSRRPNTSFCFLDIRSPGLGDTAMYLCATSRGRGNIQYFGAGTRLSVL.

The chain recombines TRBV6-4 with TRBJ1-2; 9 bases agree with TRBD1. The germline V gene encodes CDR1 MRHNA and CDR2 SNTAGT. The CDR3 has 15 amino acids. Trimming removed 4 bases from V and 0 bases from J; junction bases left unmatched: 3. DNA for the CDR3: TGTGCCAGCAGTGTTGGGACAGGGACTAACTATGGCTACACCTTC. Protein: CASSVGTGTNYGYTF.

This chain uses TRBV4-2 with TRBJ1-4; D unresolved. The CDR3 has 13 amino acids. Per the germline V gene, CDR1 is LGHNA and CDR2 is YNFKEQ. V was shortened by 3 bases and J by 5 bases, with 7 bases between the two germline ends. The CDR3 is CASSHELNEKLFF. The CDR3 DNA sequence: TGTGCCAGCAGCCATGAGCTGAATGAAAAACTGTTTTTT.

This chain joins TRBV24-1 and TRBJ1-1; 9 nucleotides agree with TRBD1. Germline values: CDR1 KGHDR, CDR2 SFDVKD. This CDR3 is built from 15 residues. V trimming: 3 bases; J trimming: 5 bases; junction bases outside the gene matches: 6. CDR3 region: CATSDHTGGATEAFF. CDR3 sequence (DNA): TGTGCCACCAGTGATCACACAGGGGGCGCGACTGAAGCTTTCTTT.

J is TRBJ2-7 and V is TRBV27; D may match TRBD1 or TRBD2 (6 bases each). Germline CDR1 is MNHEY and CDR2 is SMNVEV (reference sequence). V was pared by 3 bases and J by 7 bases, with 13 bases between. The CDR3 length is 13 residues. The CDR3 loop reads CASSFTQGTEQYF. DNA of the CDR3: TGTGCCAGCAGTTTTACTCAGGGGACTGAGCAGTACTTC.

The V and J genes are TRBV3-1 and TRBJ2-6, with D uncertain. Between the trimmed V and J ends, which lost 3 bases and 2 bases, there was a span of 5 bases. This CDR3 comprises 14 residues. Germline CDR1 and CDR2: LGHDT and YNNKEL (reference sequence). The CDR3 nucleotides read TGTGCCAGCAGCCACCAGGCTGGGGCCAACGTCCTGACTTTC. It translates to CASSHQAGANVLTF.

The genes are TRBV7-2 and TRBJ2-5, with D unresolved. V lost 5 bases and J 3 bases, leaving 13 bases between the germline ends. The CDR3 length is 14 residues. Germline V CDR1 and CDR2: SGHTA, FQGNSA. The DNA for the CDR3 is TGTGCCAGCAGCCCCTCCCGGCTAGAAGAGACCCAGTACTTC. It encodes CASSPSRLEETQYF.

The rearrangement links TRBV6-4 to TRBJ2-1; 8 bases match TRBD2. The ends lost 5 bases at V and 8 bases at J; junction bases unmatched: 5. CDR3 length equals 13 residues. Germline CDR1 and CDR2: MRHNA and SNTAGT. CDR3 amino acids: CASSRREVDEQFF. The CDR3 region has the DNA TGTGCCAGCAGTCGGCGGGAGGTCGATGAGCAGTTCTTC.

The chain is built from TRBV4-3 and TRBJ1-2, with 8 bases identical to TRBD1. The trim removed 1 base at V and 4 bases at J, leaving 8 bases unmatched. Germline values: CDR1 LGHNA, CDR2 YSLEER. This CDR3 contains 16 residues. The CDR3 DNA reads as TGCGCCAGCAGCCAAGGGCACAGGACAGGGACCTATGGCTACACCTTC. Amino acid sequence: CASSQGHRTGTYGYTF.

The chain couples TRBV4-3 to TRBJ2-5, with 7 positions matching TRBD2. Trimming at V came to 0 bases and at J to 2 bases, leaving 6 bases not matched to a gene. The CDR3 is 16 amino acids. Germline loops: CDR1 LGHNA, CDR2 YSLEER. The chain's CDR3 is CASSQEGGGEQETQYF. The CDR3 bases are TGCGCCAGCAGCCAAGAAGGCGGGGGAGAACAAGAGACCCAGTACTTC.

This clonotype was seen just once. The chain carries TRBV27 and TRBJ2-5; tentatively, D is TRBD1 (6 bases). The germline CDR1 and CDR2 sequences are MNHEY and SMNVEV (reference sequence). The CDR3 sequence is 16 residues long. The germline V and J ends were trimmed by 5 bases and 5 bases, with 21 bases remaining between them. CDR3 loop: CASSRSRTVGEETQYF. The DNA of the CDR3 is TGTGCCAGCAGTCGATCCCGGACAGTCGGCGAGGAGACCCAGTACTTC.

This clonotype has a handful of counts. V gene TRBV6-2 or TRBV6-3 combines with J gene TRBJ2-7; TRBD2 is a possible D gene (6 bases). V was pared by 6 bases and J by 6 bases, with 12 bases between. CDR3 length: 12 amino acids. Germline CDR1 reads MNHEY; CDR2 reads SVGEGT. The DNA for the CDR3 is TGTGCCAGCAGCCTCGCGGGGATCGAGCAGTACTTC. This codes for CASSLAGIEQYF.

The rearrangement links TRBV5-1 to TRBJ2-2; D uncertain. The ends were cut back, 3 bases at V and 3 bases at J, with 6 bases in the middle. The CDR3 sequence is 13 residues long. The V gene's germline CDR1 is SGHRS and CDR2 YFSETQ. CDR3 nucleotide sequence: TGCGCCAGCAGCTGGACCGACACCGGGGAGCTGTTTTTT. Protein: CASSWTDTGELFF.

This chain links TRBV20-1 with TRBJ2-3; maybe TRBD2 (6 bases). The ends were cut back, 6 bases at V and 3 bases at J, with 16 bases in the middle. From germline, CDR1 is DFQATT and CDR2 SNEGSKA (reference sequence). CDR3 length: 14 amino acids. The CDR3 region has the DNA TGCAGTGCCAGCCGGGCGGGGTCAACAGATACGCAGTATTTT. Its translation is CSASRAGSTDTQYF.

V and J are TRBV19 and TRBJ2-2; D unclear. CDR1 is LNHDA, CDR2 SQIVND, per germline (reference sequence). Trimming pared 8 bases from V and 0 bases from J, leaving 10 bases between. This CDR3 is 14 amino acids long. CDR3 region: CASLRLSNTGELFF. The DNA of the CDR3 is TGTGCCAGTCTCAGACTCTCGAACACCGGGGAGCTGTTTTTT.

The rearrangement joins TRBV18 to TRBJ2-1; 12 bases are a match to TRBD2. The CDR3 runs to 15 residues. Trimming took 6 bases from V and 9 from J; bases not matched to a gene: 9. Germline CDR1 reads KGHSH; CDR2 reads LQKENI. Here the CDR3 DNA reads TGTGCCAGCTCGACTTGGACTAGCGGGGTGGGTGAGCAGTTCTTC. Translated: CASSTWTSGVGEQFF.

The chain combines TRBV2 with TRBJ1-2; D unresolved. V was shortened by 1 base and J by 1 base, with 7 bases between the two germline ends. The CDR3 contains 14 residues. Germline CDR1 is SNHLY and CDR2 is FYNNEI. The CDR3 DNA sequence: TGTGCCAGCAGTGAAGAACAAGTTAACTATGGCTACACCTTC. This gives the protein CASSEEQVNYGYTF.

This clonotype was observed once. The rearrangement joins TRBV5-4 to TRBJ2-3, with D possibly TRBD1 on 6 matching bases. V was shortened by 4 bases and J by 0 bases, with 15 bases between the two germline ends. Per the germline V gene, CDR1 is SGHNT and CDR2 is YYREEE (reference sequence). The CDR3 has 16 residues. The CDR3 DNA sequence: TGTGCCAGCAGCCCAACCGGGACATCTAGCACAGATACGCAGTATTTT. It is translated as CASSPTGTSSTDTQYF. The full variable domain, rest sourced from reference TRBV5-4 and TRBJ2-3, is ETGVTQSPTHLIKTRGQQVTLRCSSQSGHNTVSWYQQALGQGPQFIFQYYREEENGRGNFPPRFSGLQFPNYSSELNVNALELDDSALYLCASSPTGTSSTDTQYFGPGTRLTVL.

J is TRBJ2-3 and V is TRBV4-3; D may be TRBD1 or TRBD2 (5 bases each). V shed 0 bases and J shed 9 bases, with 25 bases lying between them. The CDR3 totals 18 residues. From germline, CDR1 is LGHNA and CDR2 YSLEER. CDR3 sequence: CASSQDRGLGSGLMTQYF. CDR3 DNA sequence: TGCGCCAGCAGCCAAGATCGCGGGTTAGGATCGGGGCTTATGACGCAGTATTTT.

The J gene is TRBJ2-7, the V gene TRBV29-1, with 8 bases identical to TRBD1. This CDR3 is 14 amino acids long. V lost 5 bases to trimming and J lost 0 bases; unmatched junction nucleotides: 6. The germline gives CDR1 SQVTM, CDR2 ANQGSEA. CDR3 residues: CSVYGQGSSYEQYF. For the CDR3, the DNA is TGCAGCGTTTACGGACAGGGTAGCTCCTACGAGCAGTACTTC.

The chain recombines TRBV6-5 with TRBJ2-7; possibly TRBD1 or TRBD2 for D (5 bases each). Per the germline V gene, CDR1 is MNHEY and CDR2 is SVGAGI. V shed 1 base and J shed 2 bases, with 15 bases lying between them. The CDR3 totals 16 residues. This chain's CDR3 is CASSYFRDAGPYEQYF. As DNA, the CDR3 is TGTGCCAGCAGTTACTTTCGGGACGCAGGACCCTACGAGCAGTACTTC.

V usage is TRBV20-1 and J usage is TRBJ2-1; D may be TRBD1 (5 bases). In germline, CDR1 is DFQATT, CDR2 SNEGSKA (reference sequence). The CDR3 has 15 amino acids. The V end was cut by 4 bases, the J end by 0 bases, with 13 bases between. CDR3 bases: TGCAGTGCTACTGGACACCCGAGCTCCTACAATGAGCAGTTCTTC. Translating gives CSATGHPSSYNEQFF.

This clonotype was found once. The chain recombines TRBV28 with TRBJ2-5, with TRBD1 matching over 7 bases. Germline V CDR1 and CDR2: MDHEN, SYDVKM. J gave up 2 bases and V 2 bases, and 8 bases lay outside the gene matches. This CDR3 is 16 amino acids long. The CDR3 loop reads CASSLTPPGQQETQYF. As DNA, the CDR3 is TGTGCCAGCAGTTTAACGCCTCCGGGACAGCAAGAGACCCAGTACTTC.